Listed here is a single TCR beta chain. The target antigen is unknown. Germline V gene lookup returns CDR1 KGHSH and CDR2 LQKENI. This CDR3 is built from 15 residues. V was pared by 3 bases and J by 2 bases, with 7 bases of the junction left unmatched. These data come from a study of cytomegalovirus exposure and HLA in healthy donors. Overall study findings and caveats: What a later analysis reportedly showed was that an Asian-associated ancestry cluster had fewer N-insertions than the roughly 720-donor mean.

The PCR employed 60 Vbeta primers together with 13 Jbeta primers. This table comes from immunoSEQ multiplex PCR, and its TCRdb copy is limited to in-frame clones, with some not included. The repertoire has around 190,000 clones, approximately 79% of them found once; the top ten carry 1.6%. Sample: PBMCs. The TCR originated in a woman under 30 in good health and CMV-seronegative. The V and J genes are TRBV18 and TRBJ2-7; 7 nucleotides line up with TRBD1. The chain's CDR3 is CASSPRQGTAYEQYF. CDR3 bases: TGTGCCAGCTCACCCCGACAGGGAACGGCCTACGAGCAGTACTTC.